This TCR beta chain was captured in a study of blood T cell repertoires in COVID-19. Study overall: Specimens from acute and convalescent COVID-19 originated in the United States, Italy and Spain. Sample material is recorded as cDNA or gDNA derived from T cells, B-cell-depleted T cells, or PBMCs.

Looked up from germline, CDR1 is SGHNT and CDR2 is YENEEA. The CDR3 is made up of 14 amino acids. J gave up 3 bases and V 5 bases, and 4 bases lay outside the gene matches. Participants spanned ages 18 to 89 years and resided in roughly 26 US areas. Authors' processing steps: The assay estimated nucleated cells by amplifying reference gene primers. Generated by immunoSEQ multiplex PCR, the TCRdb table keeps only in-frame clones and is missing some. The V and J calls and clone size are taken from that table; D and trimming were inferred from the DNA. The profile covers some 170,000 clones, with about 90% appearing a single time and less than 1.5% taken by the ten largest.

This clonotype originated in a human donor with acute COVID-19. The donor label of this sample is uncertain. The sequenced material came from PBMCs or T cells enriched from blood (not recorded which). The gene calls are TRBV11-3 and TRBJ2-3; 8 bases align to TRBD1. CDR3 nucleotide sequence: TGTGCCAGCAGCCCCCGGACAGGGACAGATACGCAGTATTTT. Translating it yields CASSPRTGTDTQYF.